The TCR beta chain under discussion was sequenced for a study of cytomegalovirus exposure and HLA in healthy donors (dated by TCRdb to 2015 to 2018). Regarding the study in general: An earlier analysis of 587 of the donors reported 276 Gb of sequence data and 90 million to 120 million unique TCR beta sequences obtained from about 180 million T cells. An early release covering 550 to 700 HLA-typed donors comprised 300 to 350 gigabases of sequencing data and tens of millions of unique TCR sequences. Of the roughly 410 genotyped donors, 70% to 90% were placed in the genetic ancestry cluster associated with self-reported Caucasian donors. The aim of the study was to test whether cataloging public T cell receptors could identify signatures of past pathogen exposure. Using immunosequencing, the study profiled T cell repertoires from around 670 subjects and related those repertoires to cytomegalovirus serostatus. Besides the first cohort of roughly 700 subjects, a separate validation cohort made up of 120 different subjects was used. To predict cytomegalovirus infection status, the study brought together high-throughput TCR immunosequencing, statistical association of individual TCRs with disease status, and machine learning. A later analysis re-analyzed previously published TCR beta repertoires from about 730 donors and added high-resolution HLA genotyping to study TCR occurrence patterns. The later analysis used no new phenotypic data to find candidate immune exposures, relying instead on TCR beta sequences and their occurrence across donors. An earlier analysis of a few hundred of the donors applied high-throughput TCR beta sequencing to assess whether each TCR beta V gene segment acted as functional or pseudogenic. Donor age, sex, ethnicity and CMV serostatus were compiled together with the repertoire data. A later genetic analysis took genome-wide SNP genotypes for about 55% of the 666 donors and used that subset as a discovery cohort. All discovery cohort repertoires had been generated on a single sequencing platform. Both class I and class II loci were covered by HLA typing, at four-digit resolution. The number of typed donors differed by locus: about 629-630 for A, B, C, DRB1 and DQB1; some 500 for DQA1; around 580 for DPA1; and some 430 for DPB1. Five DR-DQ haplotypes were treated as single units for association and clustering because of strong linkage in the cohort. Among 398 genotyped donors of the cohort, an average of around 220,000 unique TCR beta nucleotide sequences was sequenced per donor, of which 15% to 20% were non-productive. Summary of the overall study and its limitations: Approximately 16 rarely observed V segments, including chromosome 9 orphons, were excluded from the earlier analysis of several hundred of the donors because counts were too low. While some public TCRs were present in many individuals, most TCR sequences turned up only very rarely across donors. CMV serostatus was the only immune exposure information available for the cohort. The classifier was reported to diagnose cytomegalovirus status with high specificity and sensitivity in both the original cohort and the validation cohort. Compared with the approximately 710-donor mean, donors in an Asian-associated ancestry cluster had fewer N-insertions in productive TCRs, according to a later genetic analysis. According to a later analysis, parvovirus B19, influenza, CMV and Epstein-Barr virus appeared linked to several top co-occurrence clusters. The study listed approximately 150 TCR beta chains as associated with cytomegalovirus. Only TCR beta chains were sequenced in this cohort, and the absence of alpha or paired-chain data limited detectable features. Because HLA typing was unavailable for some donors at each locus, only the typed subset was used in association tests. In a later analysis, around 17,000 TCR beta sequences were associated with specific HLA alleles at a false discovery rate of 0.05. Correlated functional status among segregating V segments might be attributable to linkage disequilibrium, but an unknown experimental factor could not be ruled out. Assigning TCR associations to individual alleles was difficult when HLA alleles, especially DR and DQ, strongly co-occurred. An association between a missense DCLRE1C variant and V-gene and J-gene trimming of TCR beta chains was found in a later genetic analysis and replicated in an independent cohort. A group of highly shared sequence variants was considered likely to be a technical artifact of the sequencing pipeline. The presence/absence analyses assumed that sequencing depth was roughly uniform across donors, and that assumption may not be true. Because the 87-base-pair reads could not distinguish some IMGT-functional V segments, including TRBV6-2 and TRBV6-3, those segments were excluded. It was suggested by the authors that the approach could potentially be generalized to other disease states and immunological phenotypes. A few of the identified cytomegalovirus-associated TCR beta chains were confirmed in vitro to be specific for cytomegalovirus antigens. A further reported finding was that TCR beta sequences accurately predicted the HLA-A and HLA-B alleles for most subjects in the first cohort. In a later analysis, HLA-associated TCR beta chains were found to be more clonally expanded and to have lower generation probabilities than equally common non-associated chains. A later analysis found that most CMV-associated TCR beta chains appeared HLA-restricted, with HLA associations seemingly driven largely by CMV exposure. In an earlier analysis of some 550 of the donors, most TCR beta V segments were observed in productive rearrangements about 87% or about 30% of the time, broadly matching IMGT annotations. A later analysis found that TCR association rates varied across HLA loci, with DRB1 alleles showing the most associated TCRs and HLA-C alleles the fewest.

The germline V gene supplies CDR1 SGHAT and CDR2 FQNNGV. V is reduced by 5 bases and J by 4 bases, leaving a spacing of 20 bases between them. From the cysteine up to the phenylalanine, the CDR3 has a length of 16 residues. Here the CDR3 DNA is all that survives: 48 bases in frame from base 1. There are a few counts of this clone. Its cognate antigen has yet to be identified. Within one base of it there is no much larger clone, and no base qualities were kept. The cohort consisted of hundreds of healthy bone marrow donors. Cohort members were all nominally healthy when sampled, although unrecorded immune exposures were likely present. The donor was CMV seronegative and belonged to the group of around 400 seronegative cohort members. A peripheral blood sample was provided by each donor, and peripheral blood mononuclear cells were used for TCR beta sequencing. The Qiagen DNeasy Blood Extraction Kit was used to extract genomic DNA from the blood cell samples.

The library was produced with the immunoSEQ multiplex PCR assay. The multiplex PCR relied on a mix of 60 forward primers for TCR Vbeta segments and 13 reverse primers for TCR Jbeta segments. A multiplex PCR assay on genomic DNA amplified the CDR3 region of rearranged TCR beta genes. The Illumina HiSeq System was used to sequence the amplified TCR beta libraries as 87-base-pair reads. For the original study's pipeline: A later analysis counted about 82 million unique TCR beta chains across the 500 to 850 repertoires, and approximately 11 million of these chains were shared by at least two donors. To remove PCR and sequencing errors, raw reads were error-corrected and collapsed into unique sequences using a nearest-neighbor algorithm that merged closely related sequences. Alignment of CDR3 sequences to IMGT reference sequences was used to assign V, D and J gene segments. For a sequence to be retained, at least a six-nucleotide match to both a V gene segment and a J gene segment was required. Rearrangements were classified as productive when the CDR3 lacked stop codons and remained in frame with V and J, and all other rearrangements were classified as non-productive. Following IMGT convention, CDR3 was defined as the stretch from the second conserved V-encoded cysteine up to the conserved J-encoded phenylalanine. The earlier analysis of about 530 of the donors excluded any sequence lacking an unambiguous match to a single V gene segment. An earlier analysis of 550 to 650 of the donors classified V segments as functional when productive rearrangements were above 56.7% and as segregating when the standard deviation between donors was above 5%. A statistical classification framework was developed to diagnose cytomegalovirus status using the catalog of TCR beta chain sequences. In a later analysis, V and J genes were assigned by comparing TCR nucleotide sequences against IMGT/GENE-DB human TR gene sequences. Using the TCRdist pipeline, a later analysis assigned CDR3 sequences along with most-parsimonious VDJ recombination scenarios. In a later analysis, every TCR beta chain was defined by the combination of its CDR3 amino acid sequence and its V-gene family, and reads without a unique V-gene family were dropped. To address suspected cross-contamination and a sequencing artifact, a later analysis removed around 590 highly shared, low-generation-probability nucleotide sequences. For each public chain, a later analysis derived a clonal expansion index from normalized ranks of inferred template counts within each repertoire. A later analysis computed generation probabilities with a VDJ recombination model fitted to out-of-frame rearrangements, and checked the results against IGoR. In a later analysis, hypergeometric tests were used to score TCR-TCR, TCR-HLA and TCR-CMV co-occurrence, with a repertoire-size bias correction applied to TCR pairs. In a later analysis, false discovery rates were estimated by permuting HLA or CMV assignments 20 times. In a later analysis, co-occurring TCRs were grouped using DBSCAN, with TCRdist sequence similarity added in when clustering inside HLA-allele-positive subsets. Repertoires with fewer than 30,000 or more than 120,000 public chains were left out of co-occurrence clustering, as were five repertoires with anomalous nucleotide sharing. Not all clones reach the TCRdb copy of this immuneACCESS table, which keeps in-frame sequences only. Checked studies attribute under half of the gap to unresolved V genes and leave the rest unexplained. For V, J and clone size, that table is used; D and trimming come from the DNA. This sample is represented by some 190,000 clones; around 80% of them were singletons. The leading ten clones occupy around 1.5% of the sample.

The rearrangement joined TRBV11-2 to TRBJ1-1; no D segment can be confidently identified. Sequencing used PBMCs. The receptor comes from a man aged 18 to 29 in good health and CMV-seronegative. The DNA is TGTGCCAGCAGCGAACGAGGGTGGTCAGGAGCCACTGAAGCTTTCTTT. Its protein reads: CASSERGWSGATEAFF.